The sequence of this T cell receptor beta chain was determined in a study of blood T cell repertoires in COVID-19. Study at large: T cells, B-cell-depleted T cells, or PBMCs provided the cDNA or gDNA that served as material.

The CDR3 is 13 amino acids. The V and J ends lost 4 bases and 4 bases respectively, with 11 bases between them. From germline, CDR1 is SGHDT and CDR2 YYEEEE. While infection was still active, Seattle patients were enrolled and then followed longitudinally. The protocol was immunoSEQ multiplex PCR, while the TCRdb copy is restricted to in-frame clones and leaves out a portion. Among tens of thousands of clones listed, 70% to 90% were seen once. This clone appeared a single time. The V gene is TRBV5-6, the J gene TRBJ1-2; D remains unclear. Sequencing was carried out using peripheral blood. This sequence originates from a man in his forties with COVID-19, enrolled during active disease. Here the CDR3 reads CASSVGIFYGYTF. In nucleotides, the CDR3 is TGTGCCAGCAGCGTCGGGATTTTCTATGGCTACACCTTC.